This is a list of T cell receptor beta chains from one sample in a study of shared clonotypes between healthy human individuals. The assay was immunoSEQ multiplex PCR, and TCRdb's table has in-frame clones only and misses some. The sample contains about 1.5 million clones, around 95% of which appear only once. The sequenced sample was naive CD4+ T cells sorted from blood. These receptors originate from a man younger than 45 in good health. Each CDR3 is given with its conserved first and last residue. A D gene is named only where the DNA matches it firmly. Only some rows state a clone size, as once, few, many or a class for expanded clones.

CASSLGIQGSYEQYF,TGCGCCAGCAGCTTGGGAATTCAGGGGAGCTACGAGCAGTACTTC,NA,NA,TRBJ2-7,TRBV5-1
CASSPGTLRMDEQYF,TGTGCCAGCAGCCCCGGGACCCTTCGGATGGATGAGCAGTACTTC,NA,NA,TRBJ2-7,TRBV7-9
CASSTGLATGELFF,TGTGCCAGCAGCACGGGACTAGCGACCGGGGAGCTGTTTTTT,NA,TRBD2,TRBJ2-2,TRBV7-3
CASSPRRGGPGEPLYEQYF,TGTGCCAGCAGCCCACGGCGAGGGGGGCCCGGGGAGCCGCTCTACGAGCAGTACTTC,NA,NA,TRBJ2-7,TRBV7-9
CASSQDQSGRAGNEQFF,TGCGCCAGCAGCCAAGATCAAAGCGGGAGGGCCGGCAATGAGCAGTTCTTC,NA,TRBD2,TRBJ2-1,TRBV4-3
CASSERTSGRARVVTQYF,TGTGCCAGCAGTGAACGGACTAGCGGGAGGGCCAGAGTTGTGACCCAGTACTTC,NA,TRBD2,TRBJ2-5,TRBV25-1
CASSLGGTSTDTQYF,TGTGCCAGCAGCTTGGGTGGGACAAGCACAGATACGCAGTATTTT,NA,NA,TRBJ2-3,TRBV5-4
CASSPGRTQYF,TGTGCCAGCAGCCCCGGGAGGACCCAGTACTTC,once,NA,TRBJ2-5,TRBV6-5
CASSLGTVVNEKLFF,TGCGCCAGCAGCTTGGGGACAGTCGTCAATGAAAAACTGTTTTTT,NA,NA,TRBJ1-4,TRBV5-1
CASSFIGGGTGELFF,TGTGCCAGCAGCTTTATCGGCGGAGGGACCGGGGAGCTGTTTTTT,NA,NA,TRBJ2-2,TRBV11-3
CASSPRGHQETQYF,TGTGCCAGCTCCCCCAGGGGGCACCAAGAGACCCAGTACTTC,NA,TRBD1,TRBJ2-5,TRBV6-1
CASRSGGQETQYF,TGCGCCAGCAGATCGGGGGGCCAAGAGACCCAGTACTTC,NA,TRBD2,TRBJ2-5,TRBV5-1
CASTFRREWRQETQYF,TGTGCCAGCACCTTCAGGCGGGAGTGGCGGCAAGAGACCCAGTACTTC,NA,TRBD2,TRBJ2-5,TRBV5-6
CASSQIGETQYF,TGCGCCAGCAGCCAAATAGGAGAGACCCAGTACTTC,NA,NA,TRBJ2-5,TRBV4-1
CASSRTGNTIYF,TGTGCCAGTAGTAGGACGGGAAACACCATATATTTT,NA,NA,TRBJ1-3,TRBV19
CASFPGRSGANVLTF,TGTGCCAGCTTCCCCGGCCGGTCTGGGGCCAACGTCCTGACTTTC,NA,NA,TRBJ2-6,TRBV5-4
CAWSVGQGMGNTIYF,TGTGCCTGGAGTGTAGGGCAAGGGATGGGAAACACCATATATTTT,NA,NA,TRBJ1-3,TRBV30
CASKHRGTVWEKLFF,TGTGCCAGCAAGCACAGGGGGACGGTTTGGGAAAAACTGTTTTTT,once,TRBD1,TRBJ1-4,TRBV6-5
CASSYKQGTNQPQHF,TGTGCCAGCAGTTACAAACAGGGCACCAATCAGCCCCAGCATTTT,NA,NA,TRBJ1-5,TRBV6-5
CASSTGGQETQYF,TGTGCCAGCAGCACAGGGGGACAAGAGACCCAGTACTTC,NA,TRBD1,TRBJ2-5,TRBV6-5
CASSHRTGTNTGELFF,TGTGCCAGCAGTCATAGGACAGGGACGAACACCGGGGAGCTGTTTTTT,NA,TRBD1,TRBJ2-2,TRBV28
CASSQVGTDQETQYF,TGCGCCAGCAGCCAAGTCGGGACAGACCAAGAGACCCAGTACTTC,NA,TRBD1,TRBJ2-5,TRBV4-1
CASSSPPDRGLGYTF,TGTGCCAGCAGCTCCCCACCCGACAGGGGACTTGGCTACACCTTC,once,TRBD1,TRBJ1-2,TRBV28
CASSLRAGGAEAFF,TGTGCCAGCAGCTTACGTGCGGGGGGTGCTGAAGCTTTCTTT,NA,NA,TRBJ1-1,TRBV11-2
CASSSGHQFF,TGTGCCAGCAGCTCCGGGCACCAGTTCTTC,NA,NA,TRBJ2-1,TRBV7-9
CASRGFNYGYTF,TGCGCCAGCAGGGGGTTTAACTATGGCTACACCTTC,once,NA,TRBJ1-2,TRBV5-1
CASSLGQGGGPFF,TGTGCCAGCAGCCTGGGACAGGGGGGAGGGCCTTTCTTT,NA,TRBD1,TRBJ1-1,TRBV11-2
CSVDPRLAGYEQFF,TGCAGCGTTGATCCCAGACTAGCGGGTTATGAGCAGTTCTTC,NA,TRBD2,TRBJ2-1,TRBV29-1
CASSPVTSGSNEQFF,TGTGCCAGCAGCCCCGTGACTAGCGGGAGCAATGAGCAGTTCTTC,NA,TRBD2,TRBJ2-1,TRBV5-4
CATSRHIWPGNNQPQHF,TGTGCCACCAGCAGACATATCTGGCCGGGGAACAATCAGCCCCAGCATTTT,NA,NA,TRBJ1-5,TRBV15
CASSLAILAGTSYEQYF,TGTGCCAGCAGCTTAGCGATCCTAGCGGGGACCTCCTACGAGCAGTACTTC,NA,TRBD2,TRBJ2-7,TRBV7-8
CASSQTDLEETQYF,TGCGCCAGCAGCCAAACGGACCTAGAGGAGACCCAGTACTTC,NA,NA,TRBJ2-5,TRBV4-1
CASSLGPGQGRGTIYEQYF,TGCGCCAGCAGCTTGGGACCGGGACAGGGTAGAGGAACGATCTACGAGCAGTACTTC,NA,TRBD1,TRBJ2-7,TRBV5-1
CASSLCKAGDVNLGTDTQYF,TGTGCCAGCAGTTTATGTAAGGCGGGAGATGTTAACCTTGGCACAGATACGCAGTATTTT,NA,TRBD2,TRBJ2-3,TRBV27
CASSIVGTGIYNEQFF,TGTGCCAGTAGTATAGTAGGGACAGGGATTTACAATGAGCAGTTCTTC,NA,TRBD1,TRBJ2-1,TRBV19
CASSQGEGGAFF,TGCGCCAGCAGCCAAGGGGAGGGGGGAGCTTTCTTT,NA,NA,TRBJ1-1,TRBV4-3
CASSIWPPLGYEQYF,TGTGCCAGTAGTATTTGGCCTCCCCTAGGCTACGAGCAGTACTTC,NA,NA,TRBJ2-7,TRBV19
CASSQGRKGTQYF,TGTGCCAGCAGCCAAGGGAGGAAGGGGACCCAGTACTTC,NA,NA,TRBJ2-5,TRBV14
CSVKDRYSNQPQHF,TGCAGCGTTAAGGACAGGTATAGCAATCAGCCCCAGCATTTT,NA,TRBD1,TRBJ1-5,TRBV29-1
CSVELPGQPTGELFF,TGCAGCGTTGAACTTCCCGGACAGCCCACCGGGGAGCTGTTTTTT,NA,NA,TRBJ2-2,TRBV29-1
CASSLVFGTDTQYF,TGCGCCAGCAGCTTGGTGTTCGGAACAGATACGCAGTATTTT,NA,NA,TRBJ2-3,TRBV5-1
CASSFTTASDSPLHF,TGTGCCAGCAGCTTCACGACAGCCTCCGATTCACCCCTCCACTTT,once,NA,TRBJ1-6,TRBV11-2
CASSDVDVYGYTF,TGTGCCAGCAGTGATGTGGATGTCTATGGCTACACCTTC,NA,NA,TRBJ1-2,TRBV2
CASTRVVGTDTQYF,TGCGCCAGCACGAGGGTAGTAGGTACAGATACGCAGTATTTT,NA,NA,TRBJ2-3,TRBV5-1
CASSRSGNTDTQYF,TGTGCCAGCAGCCGTAGCGGAAACACAGATACGCAGTATTTT,NA,NA,TRBJ2-3,TRBV28
CASSIGLAGNTGELFF,TGTGCCAGTAGTATTGGACTAGCGGGAAACACCGGGGAGCTGTTTTTT,NA,TRBD2,TRBJ2-2,TRBV19
CASSRTGGVYEQYF,TGCGCCAGCAGCCGGACAGGGGGGGTCTACGAGCAGTACTTC,NA,TRBD1,TRBJ2-7,TRBV5-1
CASSTGLAGGYNEQFF,TGTGCCAGTAGTACGGGACTAGCGGGAGGGTACAATGAGCAGTTCTTC,NA,TRBD2,TRBJ2-1,TRBV19
CASSTSRTTGELFF,TGTGCCAGTAGTACCTCTAGGACCACCGGGGAGCTGTTTTTT,NA,NA,TRBJ2-2,TRBV19
CAWSGTAYGYTF,TGTGCCTGGAGTGGGACAGCCTATGGCTACACCTTC,NA,NA,TRBJ1-2,TRBV30
CASRRTAYEQYF,TGTGCCAGCAGAAGGACAGCCTACGAGCAGTACTTC,NA,NA,TRBJ2-7,TRBV2
CASSYSGGARTEAFF,TGTGCCAGCAGTTACTCTGGGGGGGCAAGGACTGAAGCTTTCTTT,NA,NA,TRBJ1-1,TRBV6-5